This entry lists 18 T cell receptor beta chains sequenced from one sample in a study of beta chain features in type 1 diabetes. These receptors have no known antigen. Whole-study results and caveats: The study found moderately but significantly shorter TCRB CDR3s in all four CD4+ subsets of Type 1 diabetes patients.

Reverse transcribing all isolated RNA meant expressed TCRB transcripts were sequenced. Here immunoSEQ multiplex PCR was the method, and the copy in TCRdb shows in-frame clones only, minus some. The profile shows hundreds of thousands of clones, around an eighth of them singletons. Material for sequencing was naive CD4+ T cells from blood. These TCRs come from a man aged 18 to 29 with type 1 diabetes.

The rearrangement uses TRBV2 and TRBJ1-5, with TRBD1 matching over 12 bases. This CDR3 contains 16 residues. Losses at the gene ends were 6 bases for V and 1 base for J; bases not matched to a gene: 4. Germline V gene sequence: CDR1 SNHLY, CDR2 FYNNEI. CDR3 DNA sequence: TGTGCCAGCAGGGGGACAGGGGGCAGAAGCAATCAGCCCCAGCATTTT. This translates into CASRGTGGRSNQPQHF.

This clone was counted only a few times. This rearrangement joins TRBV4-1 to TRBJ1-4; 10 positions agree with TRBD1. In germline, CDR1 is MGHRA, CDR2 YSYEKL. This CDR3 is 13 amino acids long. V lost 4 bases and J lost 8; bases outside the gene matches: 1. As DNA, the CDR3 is TGCGCCAGCAGCCTGACAGGGGGCGAAAAACTGTTTTTT. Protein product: CASSLTGGEKLFF.

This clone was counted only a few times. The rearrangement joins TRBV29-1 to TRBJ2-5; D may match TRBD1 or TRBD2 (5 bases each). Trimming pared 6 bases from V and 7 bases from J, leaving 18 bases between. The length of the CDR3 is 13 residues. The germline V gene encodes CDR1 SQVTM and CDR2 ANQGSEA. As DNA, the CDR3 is TGCAGCGTCGGGGCTACTCACCAGGGGACCCAGTACTTC. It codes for CSVGATHQGTQYF.

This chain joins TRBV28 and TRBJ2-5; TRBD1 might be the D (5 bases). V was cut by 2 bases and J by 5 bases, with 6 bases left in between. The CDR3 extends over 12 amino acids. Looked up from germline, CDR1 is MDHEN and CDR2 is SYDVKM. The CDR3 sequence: CASSLAGETQYF. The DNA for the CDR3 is TGTGCCAGCAGTTTAGCAGGGGAGACCCAGTACTTC.

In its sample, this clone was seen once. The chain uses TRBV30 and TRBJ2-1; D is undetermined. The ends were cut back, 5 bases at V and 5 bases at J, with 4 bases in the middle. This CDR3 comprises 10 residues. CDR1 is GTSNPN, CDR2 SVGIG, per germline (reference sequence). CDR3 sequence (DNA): TGTGCCTGGGGGCACAATGAGCAGTTCTTC. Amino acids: CAWGHNEQFF.

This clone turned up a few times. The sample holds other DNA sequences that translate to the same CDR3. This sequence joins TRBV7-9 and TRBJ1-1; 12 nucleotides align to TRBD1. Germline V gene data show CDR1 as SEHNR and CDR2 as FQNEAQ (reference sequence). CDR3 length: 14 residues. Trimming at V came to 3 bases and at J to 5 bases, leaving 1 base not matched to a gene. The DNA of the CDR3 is TGTGCCAGCAGCTTGGGACAGGGGGCAACTGAAGCTTTCTTT. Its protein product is CASSLGQGATEAFF.

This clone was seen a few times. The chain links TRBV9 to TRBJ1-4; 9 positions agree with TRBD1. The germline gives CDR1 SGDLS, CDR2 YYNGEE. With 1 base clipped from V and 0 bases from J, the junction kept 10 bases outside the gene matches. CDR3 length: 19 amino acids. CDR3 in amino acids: CASSVTPGTGRSTNEKLFF. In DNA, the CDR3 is TGTGCCAGCAGCGTAACCCCAGGGACAGGGAGGTCAACTAATGAAAAACTGTTTTTT.

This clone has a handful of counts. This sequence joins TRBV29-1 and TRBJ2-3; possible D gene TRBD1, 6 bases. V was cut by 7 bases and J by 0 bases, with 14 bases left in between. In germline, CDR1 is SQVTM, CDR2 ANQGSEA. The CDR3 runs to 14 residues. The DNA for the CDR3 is TGCAGCGCCTTGACAGGTTCTAGCACAGATACGCAGTATTTT. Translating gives CSALTGSSTDTQYF.

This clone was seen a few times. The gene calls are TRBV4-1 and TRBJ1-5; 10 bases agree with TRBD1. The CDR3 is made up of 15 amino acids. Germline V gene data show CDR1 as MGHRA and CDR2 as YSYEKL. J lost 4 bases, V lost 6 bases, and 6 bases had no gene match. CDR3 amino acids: CASSKDRGVNQPQHF. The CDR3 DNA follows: TGCGCCAGCAGTAAGGACAGGGGGGTTAATCAGCCCCAGCATTTT.

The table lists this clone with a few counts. CDR3 bases: TGTGCCAGCAGCTTAGCTGGAAAGCGGGGGGCGTCCGGGACCCAGTACTTC. Amino acids: CASSLAGKRGASGTQYF. V usage is TRBV11-2 and J usage is TRBJ2-5, with 9 bases aligning to TRBD2. The CDR3 is 17 amino acids. V shed 1 base and J 7 bases; nucleotides not matched to a gene: 13. The germline V gene has CDR1 SGHAT and CDR2 FQNNGV.

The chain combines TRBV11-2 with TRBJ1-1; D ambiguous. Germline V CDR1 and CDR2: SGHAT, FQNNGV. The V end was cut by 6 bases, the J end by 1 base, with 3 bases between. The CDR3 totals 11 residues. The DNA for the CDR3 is TGTGCCAGCAGGGGGAACACTGAAGCTTTCTTT. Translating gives CASRGNTEAFF.

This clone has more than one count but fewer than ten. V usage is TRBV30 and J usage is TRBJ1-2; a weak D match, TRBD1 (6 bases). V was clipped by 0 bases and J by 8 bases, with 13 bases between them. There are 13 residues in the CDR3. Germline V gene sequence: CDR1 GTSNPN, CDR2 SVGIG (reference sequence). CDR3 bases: TGTGCCTGGAGTGTGGGGCCAGGGGAGGGCTACACCTTC. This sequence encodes CAWSVGPGEGYTF.

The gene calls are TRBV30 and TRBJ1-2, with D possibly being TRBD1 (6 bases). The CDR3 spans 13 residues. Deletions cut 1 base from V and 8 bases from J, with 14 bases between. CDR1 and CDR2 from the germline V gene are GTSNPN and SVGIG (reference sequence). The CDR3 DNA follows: TGTGCCTGGAGTGCGCCGGGACATACGGGCTACACCTTC. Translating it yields CAWSAPGHTGYTF. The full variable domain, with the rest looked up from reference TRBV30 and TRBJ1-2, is SQTIHQWPATLVQPVGSPLSLECTVEGTSNPNLYWYRQAAGRGLQLLFYSVGIGQISSEVPQNLSASRPQDRQFILSSKKLLLSDSGFYLCAWSAPGHTGYTFGSGTRLTVV.

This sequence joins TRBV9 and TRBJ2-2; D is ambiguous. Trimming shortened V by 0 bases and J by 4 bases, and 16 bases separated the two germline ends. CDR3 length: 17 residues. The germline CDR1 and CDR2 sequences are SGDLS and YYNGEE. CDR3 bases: TGTGCCAGCAGCGTAGGCCCAAGACTTTTGGCCACCGGGGAGCTGTTTTTT. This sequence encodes CASSVGPRLLATGELFF.

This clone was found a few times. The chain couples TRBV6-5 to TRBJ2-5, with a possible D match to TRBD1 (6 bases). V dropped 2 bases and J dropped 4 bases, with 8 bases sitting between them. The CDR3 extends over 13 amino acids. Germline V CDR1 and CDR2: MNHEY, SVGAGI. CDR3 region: CASSYTGRETQYF. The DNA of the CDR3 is TGTGCCAGCAGTTACACAGGGAGAGAGACCCAGTACTTC.

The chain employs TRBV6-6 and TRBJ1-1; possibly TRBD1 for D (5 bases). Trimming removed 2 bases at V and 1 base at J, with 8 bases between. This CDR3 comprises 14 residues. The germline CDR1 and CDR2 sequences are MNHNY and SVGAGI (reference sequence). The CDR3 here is CASSYQGKNTEAFF. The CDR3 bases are TGTGCCAGCAGTTACCAGGGAAAGAACACTGAAGCTTTCTTT.

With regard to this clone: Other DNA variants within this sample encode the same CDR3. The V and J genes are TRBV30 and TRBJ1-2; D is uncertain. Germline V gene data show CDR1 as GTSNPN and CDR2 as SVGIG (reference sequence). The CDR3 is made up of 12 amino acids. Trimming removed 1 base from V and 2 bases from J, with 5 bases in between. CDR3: CAWSGGNYGYTF. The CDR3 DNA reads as TGTGCCTGGAGTGGTGGAAACTATGGCTACACCTTC.

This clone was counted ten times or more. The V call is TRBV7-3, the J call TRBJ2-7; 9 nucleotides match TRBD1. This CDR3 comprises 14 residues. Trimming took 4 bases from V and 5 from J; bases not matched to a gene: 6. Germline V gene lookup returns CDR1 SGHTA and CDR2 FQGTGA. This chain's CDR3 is CASSSGQGKDEQYF. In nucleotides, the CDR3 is TGTGCCAGCAGCTCTGGACAGGGGAAGGACGAGCAGTACTTC.